These 16 T cell receptor beta chains were sequenced from one sample in a study of cytomegalovirus exposure and HLA in healthy donors. PCR amplification relied on 60 Vbeta primers (plus 13 Jbeta primers). Sequencing was performed with immunoSEQ multiplex PCR; in TCRdb, only in-frame clones are kept and a portion is missing. The profile shows about 200,000 clones, around 87% of them singletons. Sequenced sample: PBMCs. The source is a man aged 25 to 40 in good health and CMV-seronegative.

The chain combines TRBV4-2 with TRBJ1-1; maybe TRBD1 (6 bases). The germline gives CDR1 LGHNA, CDR2 YNFKEQ. The V and J ends lost 2 bases and 2 bases respectively, with 9 bases between them. This CDR3 is built from 14 residues. CDR3: CASSQRGGNTEAFF. DNA of the CDR3: TGTGCCAGCAGCCAACGAGGGGGAAACACTGAAGCTTTCTTT.

This clone has just one count. This chain links TRBV2 with TRBJ1-5; 7 bases are a match to TRBD1. The CDR3 contains 15 residues. The V segment lost 8 bases and the J segment 1 base; nucleotides outside the gene matches: 8. The germline gives CDR1 SNHLY, CDR2 FYNNEI. In DNA, the CDR3 is TGTGCCAGCGATAGACAGGGTACAAGCAATCAGCCCCAGCATTTT. Translation gives CASDRQGTSNQPQHF. Complete variable domain (other parts from reference TRBV2 and TRBJ1-5): EPEVTQTPSHQVTQMGQEVILRCVPISNHLYFYWYRQILGQKVEFLVSFYNNEISEKSEIFDDQFSVERPDGSNFTLKIRSTKLEDSAMYFCASDRQGTSNQPQHFGDGTRLSIL.

The chain links TRBV28 to TRBJ2-1; TRBD1 aligns across 8 bases. The CDR3 has 14 residues. V shed 4 bases and J 5 bases; nucleotides not matched to a gene: 4. Germline V gene data show CDR1 as MDHEN and CDR2 as SYDVKM. Here the CDR3 DNA reads TGTGCCAGCAGTTCCGGACAGGGTAACAATGAGCAGTTCTTC. Its protein product is CASSSGQGNNEQFF.

This clone was seen just once. CDR3 amino acids: CASSPLSGSVYEQYF. The CDR3 DNA reads TGTGCCAGCAGCCCATTGAGCGGGAGTGTTTACGAGCAGTACTTC. This chain uses TRBV7-8 with TRBJ2-7; 8 positions agree with TRBD2. Germline CDR1 SGHVS, CDR2 FQNEAQ. J gave up 4 bases and V 5 bases, and 10 bases lay outside the gene matches. The CDR3 is made up of 15 amino acids.

In this sample, this clone turned up once. The chain joins TRBV11-2 to TRBJ2-1, with unresolved D. The CDR3 totals 13 residues. V lost 1 base and J lost 4, with 5 bases in between. CDR1 and CDR2 (germline): SGHAT, FQNNGV. CDR3 region: CASSLGLYNEQFF. The CDR3 DNA is TGTGCCAGCAGCTTAGGACTGTACAATGAGCAGTTCTTC.

This chain connects TRBV18 to TRBJ2-5; 8 positions match TRBD2. There are 12 residues in the CDR3. Per germline, CDR1 KGHSH and CDR2 LQKENI. V shed 0 bases and J 9 bases; nucleotides not matched to a gene: 0. This CDR3 reads CASSPPGGAQYF. Here the CDR3 DNA reads TGTGCCAGCTCACCACCCGGGGGGGCCCAGTACTTC.

This chain uses TRBV19 with TRBJ2-5, with 11 bases lining up with TRBD2. This CDR3 comprises 15 residues. Per the germline V gene, CDR1 is LNHDA and CDR2 is SQIVND (reference sequence). Germline trimming cut 6 bases from V and 2 bases from J; bases unmatched to any gene: 5. For the CDR3, the DNA is TGTGCCAGTAGCCAGATAGCGGGGGGGCAAGAGACCCAGTACTTC. Translating gives CASSQIAGGQETQYF.

This chain links TRBV19 with TRBJ2-7, with D possibly being TRBD1 (5 bases). This CDR3 has 13 residues. The germline V and J ends were trimmed by 3 bases and 4 bases, with 10 bases remaining between them. The germline gives CDR1 LNHDA, CDR2 SQIVND (reference sequence). The CDR3 coding sequence is TGTGCCAGTAGTATCAGGGTTGGGTACGAGCAGTACTTC. Translating gives CASSIRVGYEQYF.

The chain joins TRBV7-2 to TRBJ1-5, with TRBD1 identical over 8 bases. Trimming cost V 1 base and J 6 bases; bases outside gene matches: 8. The CDR3 consists of 16 residues. Germline V gene sequence: CDR1 SGHTA, CDR2 FQGNSA. The CDR3 is CASSLEGQVFSQPQHF. The DNA for the CDR3 is TGTGCCAGCAGCTTAGAGGGACAGGTGTTTAGTCAGCCCCAGCATTTT.

This clone was counted only a few times. The chain is built from TRBV11-1 and TRBJ2-7; the match to TRBD2 covers 8 bases. This CDR3 has 17 amino acids. The germline CDR1 and CDR2 sequences are SGHAT and FQDESV (reference sequence). The junction had 15 bases not matched to a gene; V was cut back by 5 bases and J by 3 bases. CDR3 nucleotide sequence: TGTGCCAGCAGCCCCTACCTAAGGACTAGCAGGGACTACGAGCAGTACTTC. It encodes CASSPYLRTSRDYEQYF. The full variable domain, completed using reference TRBV11-1 and TRBJ2-7, is EAEVAQSPRYKITEKSQAVAFWCDPISGHATLYWYRQILGQGPELLVQFQDESVVDDSQLPKDRFSAERLKGVDSTLKIQPAELGDSAMYLCASSPYLRTSRDYEQYFGPGTRLTVT.

This clone was seen a single time. V is TRBV4-3 and J is TRBJ2-7; 8 positions match TRBD2. This CDR3 comprises 19 residues. Germline CDR1 is LGHNA and CDR2 is YSLEER. V lost 3 bases, J lost 4 bases, and 20 bases stayed unmatched. The CDR3 spells CASSQELTSGPNVVYEQYF. The CDR3 DNA sequence: TGCGCCAGCAGCCAGGAACTCACTAGCGGCCCCAACGTCGTGTACGAGCAGTACTTC.

The chain carries TRBV28 and TRBJ1-1; possibly TRBD1 for D (6 bases). The germline V and J ends were trimmed by 7 bases and 4 bases, with 19 bases remaining between them. This CDR3 is built from 15 residues. Germline CDR1 is MDHEN and CDR2 is SYDVKM. Here the CDR3 DNA reads TGTGCCAGCATCTTACGTCAGGGGCCGGTCACTGAAGCTTTCTTT. Protein product: CASILRQGPVTEAFF. Using reference TRBV28 and TRBJ1-1 for the parts outside the CDR3, the full variable domain is DVKVTQSSRYLVKRTGEKVFLECVQDMDHENMFWYRQDPGLGLRLIYFSYDVKMKEKGDIPEGYSVSREKKERFSLILESASTNQTSMYLCASILRQGPVTEAFFGQGTRLTVV.

The CDR3 here is CASSRTGGGAANEKLFF. The CDR3 DNA reads as TGTGCCAGCAGCAGGACAGGGGGTGGAGCGGCTAATGAAAAACTGTTTTTT. The rearrangement uses TRBV27 and TRBJ1-4, with 10 bases lining up with TRBD1. V trimming: 6 bases; J trimming: 3 bases; junction bases outside the gene matches: 10. The CDR3 covers 17 residues. The germline V gene encodes CDR1 MNHEY and CDR2 SMNVEV (reference sequence).

The chain recombines TRBV5-1 with TRBJ2-1; TRBD2 agrees at 14 bases. Trimming cost V 4 bases and J 3 bases; bases outside gene matches: 3. The V gene's germline CDR1 is SGHRS and CDR2 YFSETQ. CDR3 size: 16 residues. This chain's CDR3 is CASSATSGRDYNEQFF. CDR3 coding DNA: TGCGCCAGCAGCGCGACTAGCGGGAGGGACTACAATGAGCAGTTCTTC.

This chain joins TRBV19 and TRBJ2-1; D call uncertain. Germline V gene lookup returns CDR1 LNHDA and CDR2 SQIVND (reference sequence). The CDR3 runs 15 residues. Trimming removed 1 base at V and 2 bases at J, with 9 bases between. CDR3 in DNA: TGTGCCAGTAGTATAGGCACACGAACCTACAATGAGCAGTTCTTC. Its translation: CASSIGTRTYNEQFF.

V usage is TRBV29-1 and J usage is TRBJ1-1; perhaps TRBD1 as D (5 bases). V was shortened by 6 bases and J by 5 bases, with 13 bases between the two germline ends. The germline CDR1 and CDR2 sequences are SQVTM and ANQGSEA. CDR3 length equals 12 residues. CDR3 amino acids: CSVGTGDTEAFF. DNA for the CDR3: TGCAGCGTAGGAACAGGAGATACTGAAGCTTTCTTT.